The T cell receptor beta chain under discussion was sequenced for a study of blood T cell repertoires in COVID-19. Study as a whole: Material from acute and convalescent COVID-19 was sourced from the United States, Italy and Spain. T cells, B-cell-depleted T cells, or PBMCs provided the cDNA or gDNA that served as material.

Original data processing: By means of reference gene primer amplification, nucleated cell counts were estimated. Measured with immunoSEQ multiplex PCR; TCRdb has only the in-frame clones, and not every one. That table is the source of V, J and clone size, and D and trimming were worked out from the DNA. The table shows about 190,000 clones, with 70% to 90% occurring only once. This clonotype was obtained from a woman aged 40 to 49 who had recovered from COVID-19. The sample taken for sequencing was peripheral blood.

The DNA for the CDR3 is TGTGCCACCGCAGCGTCGAGCTCTGGAAACACCATATATTTT. Translation gives CATAASSSGNTIYF. J is TRBJ1-3 and V is TRBV15; D is undetermined. V was shortened by 8 bases and J by 0 bases, with 11 bases between the two germline ends. This CDR3 contains 14 residues. Germline lookup yields CDR1 LNHNV and CDR2 YYDKDF (reference sequence).